The 6 T cell receptor beta chains below come from one sample, sequenced in a study of OX40 agonist ivuxolimab in advanced cancers. Profiled with immunoSEQ multiplex PCR; TCRdb holds only in-frame clones, not every one. The sample includes tens of thousands of clones, under 95% seen only once; the top ten take 9% to 15%. Here the sequenced sample was CD4+ or CD8+ T cells sorted from blood, taken in a trial of the OX40 agonist ivuxolimab. The receptors come from an adult with an advanced solid tumor such as melanoma, head and neck, liver or kidney cancer.

The genes are TRBV4-3 and TRBJ2-2; 9 bases match TRBD1. Germline CDR1 is LGHNA and CDR2 is YSLEER. V shed 1 base and J 6 bases; nucleotides not matched to a gene: 9. This CDR3 is 17 amino acids long. Here the CDR3 reads CASSQAIGDRAAGELFF. In DNA form, the CDR3 reads TGCGCCAGCAGCCAAGCCATAGGGGACAGGGCCGCCGGGGAGCTGTTTTTT.

The chain recombines TRBV6-4 with TRBJ2-2; D might be TRBD1 or TRBD2, each matching 5 bases. Trimming removed 6 bases from V and 4 bases from J, with 12 bases in between. Germline CDR1 reads MRHNA; CDR2 reads SNTAGT. The CDR3 is made up of 14 amino acids. CDR3 residues: CASSEGTLTGELFF. The CDR3 DNA is TGTGCCAGCAGCGAGGGGACCCTCACCGGGGAGCTGTTTTTT.

The J gene is TRBJ2-7, the V gene TRBV6-6; D is uncertain. CDR3 length: 14 residues. The V end was cut by 2 bases, the J end by 4 bases, with 12 bases between. The germline V gene encodes CDR1 MNHNY and CDR2 SVGAGI (reference sequence). For the CDR3, the DNA is TGTGCCAGCAGTTACCTCCTCTCAGGATACGAGCAGTACTTC. Its protein is CASSYLLSGYEQYF.

The chain carries TRBV7-9 and TRBJ2-7; 7 bases agree with TRBD1. J lost 3 bases, V lost 2 bases, and 13 bases had no gene match. The CDR3 extends over 17 amino acids. The germline V gene has CDR1 SEHNR and CDR2 FQNEAQ (reference sequence). CDR3 coding DNA: TGTGCCAGCAGCTTATCTGCCCAGACAGGGAACTTCTACGAGCAGTACTTC. Amino acids: CASSLSAQTGNFYEQYF.

The chain links TRBV7-9 to TRBJ2-5, with a tentative D call TRBD2 (6 bases). The CDR3 covers 15 residues. Trimming stripped 6 bases from V and 5 bases from J, with 19 bases between. CDR1 is SEHNR, CDR2 FQNEAQ, per germline (reference sequence). The CDR3 is CASSPTGSHGETQYF. Here the CDR3 DNA reads TGTGCCAGCAGTCCGACCGGGAGCCACGGGGAGACCCAGTACTTC.

J is TRBJ2-4 and V is TRBV11-2; maybe TRBD1 (6 bases). Germline V CDR1 and CDR2: SGHAT, FQNNGV. V lost 0 bases, J lost 10 bases, and 16 bases lay in between. The length of the CDR3 is 15 residues. CDR3 DNA: TGTGCCAGCAGCTTAGATTCGGCAGGGGCAAGGATTCAGTACTTC. Translating gives CASSLDSAGARIQYF.